This entry features one TCR beta chain sequence. Its matching antigen is unknown. The CDR3 loop spans 15 amino acids. The V gene lost 2 bases and the J gene lost 4 bases, with 12 bases spanning the gap. Germline assignment: CDR1 MGHRA and CDR2 YSYEKL. The data were obtained in a study of human T cells and chemical hapten exposure. Study information: 2% DPC applied to a 2 cm by 2 cm arm area sensitized donors. DPC 0.01% went on the upper back by patch test, with reading at 6 days.

Overall study findings and caveats: Counts of TCRs above 1 in 1000 frequency stayed unchanged with DPC sensitization.

One entry per CDR3 protein, called by TCRdb with MiXCR from the RACE reads. The repertoire holds roughly 200,000 distinct CDR3 sequences, with about 25% as singletons. Described time point: patch test 3, about 24 weeks after DPC sensitization. Indicated treatment: therapeutic diphenylcyclopropenone sensitization with weekly scalp DPC. Alopecia patients deemed DPC-suitable, aged 18 to 70, excluding pregnancy. The TCR sequence derives from a middle-aged woman with alopecia areata. Some clones in this sample may be carry-over from other donors' samples. The source was whole blood, collected in connection with sensitization to the hapten diphenylcyclopropenone (DPC). The gene calls are TRBV4-1 and TRBJ1-3; D is unclear. CDR3 loop: CASSQLGTEGNTIYF. In DNA form, the CDR3 reads TGCGCCAGCAGCCAACTAGGCACAGAAGGAAACACCATATATTTT.